This is a list of T cell receptor beta chains from one sample in a study of blood T cell repertoires in COVID-19. Sequenced by immunoSEQ multiplex PCR; TCRdb stores in-frame clones only, minus some. The repertoire holds 100,000 to 150,000 clones, with about 83% as singletons. Input material: peripheral blood. The receptor set was obtained from a man in his 60s with acute or convalescent COVID-19. Both conserved end residues are part of each CDR3. Fields, in order: clone size, J gene, D gene, V gene, CDR3 protein, CDR3 DNA. The D gene is left open where the match is weak. Clone size is shown for a subset of rows, as once, few, many or a class of expanded clone.

abundance: .
j_gene: TRBJ2-1
d_gene: TRBD1
v_gene: TRBV24-1
CDR3aa: CATSDSTGTGEREQFF
CDR3nt: TGTGCCACCAGTGACTCCACCGGGACAGGGGAACGTGAGCAGTTCTTC

abundance: .
j_gene: TRBJ2-5
d_gene: TRBD1
v_gene: TRBV6-6
CDR3aa: CASSRGTGGMEETQYF
CDR3nt: TGTGCCAGCAGTCGGGGGACAGGGGGGATGGAAGAGACCCAGTACTTC

abundance: few
j_gene: TRBJ2-7
d_gene: TRBD1
v_gene: TRBV6-5
CDR3aa: CASSLQGAPLRRQYF
CDR3nt: TGTGCCAGCAGCCTACAGGGGGCCCCACTACGTCGGCAGTACTTC

abundance: .
j_gene: TRBJ2-1
d_gene: TRBD2
v_gene: TRBV4-2
CDR3aa: CASSLVGLAGGSGNEQFF
CDR3nt: TGTGCCAGCAGCCTCGTGGGACTAGCGGGAGGGTCGGGCAATGAGCAGTTCTTC

abundance: .
j_gene: TRBJ2-3
d_gene: TRBD2
v_gene: TRBV12-3/TRBV12-4
CDR3aa: CASSAGGDTQYF
CDR3nt: TGTGCCAGCAGCGCGGGGGGAGATACGCAGTATTTT

abundance: .
j_gene: TRBJ2-3
d_gene: TRBD2
v_gene: TRBV19
CDR3aa: CASSIGSSGGYTDTQYF
CDR3nt: TGTGCCAGTAGTATAGGTTCAAGCGGGGGCTACACAGATACGCAGTATTTT

abundance: .
j_gene: TRBJ2-3
d_gene: .
v_gene: TRBV7-9
CDR3aa: CASNPGGGAGGF
CDR3nt: TGTGCCAGCAACCCCGGGGGTGGCGCTGGCGGTTTT

abundance: .
j_gene: TRBJ2-3
d_gene: .
v_gene: TRBV27
CDR3aa: CASRGLGGPDTQYF
CDR3nt: TGTGCCAGCAGGGGGTTGGGGGGTCCAGATACGCAGTATTTT

abundance: .
j_gene: TRBJ1-5
d_gene: .
v_gene: TRBV7-8
CDR3aa: CASSSRGDWAGQGQPQHF
CDR3nt: TGTGCCAGCAGCTCGCGGGGGGATTGGGCAGGGCAGGGTCAGCCCCAGCATTTT

abundance: once
j_gene: TRBJ1-2
d_gene: .
v_gene: TRBV19
CDR3aa: CASSIEGSVSYGYTF
CDR3nt: TGTGCCAGTAGTATAGAGGGCAGTGTGTCCTATGGCTACACCTTC

abundance: few
j_gene: TRBJ1-1
d_gene: .
v_gene: TRBV6-5
CDR3aa: CASSYRRGEAFF
CDR3nt: TGTGCCAGCAGTTACCGGCGGGGTGAAGCTTTCTTT

abundance: .
j_gene: TRBJ1-2
d_gene: TRBD1
v_gene: TRBV28
CDR3aa: CASRTGGVYGYTF
CDR3nt: TGTGCCAGCAGAACAGGGGGCGTCTATGGCTACACCTTC

abundance: once
j_gene: TRBJ2-1
d_gene: TRBD2
v_gene: TRBV7-6
CDR3aa: CASSLNPGTSGRNEQFF
CDR3nt: TGTGCCAGCAGCTTAAATCCCGGGACTAGCGGTCGCAATGAGCAGTTCTTC

abundance: .
j_gene: TRBJ1-1
d_gene: TRBD1
v_gene: TRBV4-1
CDR3aa: CASSQGSGTANTEAFF
CDR3nt: TGCGCCAGCAGCCAGGGCTCCGGGACAGCAAACACTGAAGCTTTCTTT

abundance: .
j_gene: TRBJ2-2
d_gene: TRBD2
v_gene: TRBV28
CDR3aa: CASSLSPGGGTGELFF
CDR3nt: TGTGCCAGCAGTTTATCTCCGGGAGGGGGCACCGGGGAGCTGTTTTTT

abundance: .
j_gene: TRBJ2-1
d_gene: TRBD2
v_gene: TRBV5-1
CDR3aa: CASSRLAGGLNNEQFF
CDR3nt: TGCGCCAGCAGTCGACTAGCGGGAGGACTAAACAATGAGCAGTTCTTC

abundance: .
j_gene: TRBJ2-1
d_gene: .
v_gene: TRBV5-1
CDR3aa: CASSLLGQGISYNEQFF
CDR3nt: TGCGCCAGCAGCCTGCTTGGGCAGGGTATTTCCTACAATGAGCAGTTCTTC

abundance: .
j_gene: TRBJ2-7
d_gene: .
v_gene: TRBV5-1
CDR3aa: CASSFRAQPYEQYF
CDR3nt: TGCGCCAGCAGCTTCAGGGCCCAGCCGTACGAGCAGTACTTC

abundance: few
j_gene: TRBJ2-1
d_gene: TRBD2
v_gene: TRBV19
CDR3aa: CASSTGTSGTGYNEQFF
CDR3nt: TGTGCCAGTAGTACGGGAACTAGCGGGACCGGCTACAATGAGCAGTTCTTC

abundance: .
j_gene: TRBJ2-1
d_gene: .
v_gene: TRBV24-1
CDR3aa: CATSSEGDSYNEQFF
CDR3nt: TGTGCCACCAGTTCCGAGGGGGACTCCTACAATGAGCAGTTCTTC

abundance: .
j_gene: TRBJ2-1
d_gene: TRBD1
v_gene: TRBV6-4
CDR3aa: CASSDSGGTGANEQFF
CDR3nt: TGTGCCAGCAGTGACTCGGGTGGGACAGGGGCTAATGAGCAGTTCTTC

abundance: .
j_gene: TRBJ2-7
d_gene: .
v_gene: TRBV10-3
CDR3aa: CAISGGTRGGYEQYF
CDR3nt: TGTGCCATCAGTGGTGGGACCAGGGGTGGATACGAGCAGTACTTC

abundance: .
j_gene: TRBJ1-2
d_gene: .
v_gene: TRBV10-3
CDR3aa: CAISDGGTYGYTF
CDR3nt: TGTGCCATCAGTGACGGGGGAACCTATGGCTACACCTTC

abundance: few
j_gene: TRBJ1-1
d_gene: TRBD1
v_gene: TRBV28
CDR3aa: CASSLAQGTEAFF
CDR3nt: TGTGCCAGCAGTTTGGCACAGGGGACTGAAGCTTTCTTT

abundance: few
j_gene: TRBJ1-1
d_gene: TRBD1
v_gene: TRBV19
CDR3aa: CASKAYRGRNTEAFF
CDR3nt: TGTGCCAGTAAAGCTTACAGGGGCCGGAACACTGAAGCTTTCTTT

abundance: .
j_gene: TRBJ2-7
d_gene: TRBD1
v_gene: TRBV6-1
CDR3aa: CASSEAPRTGGSYEQYF
CDR3nt: TGTGCCAGCAGTGAAGCGCCGAGGACAGGGGGCTCCTACGAGCAGTACTTC

abundance: .
j_gene: TRBJ1-1
d_gene: .
v_gene: TRBV27
CDR3aa: CASSPLGTEAFF
CDR3nt: TGTGCCAGCAGCCCCCTCGGCACTGAAGCTTTCTTT

abundance: .
j_gene: TRBJ1-1
d_gene: .
v_gene: TRBV9
CDR3aa: CASSPSPGKLTEAFF
CDR3nt: TGTGCCAGCAGCCCAAGTCCAGGGAAATTGACTGAAGCTTTCTTT

abundance: .
j_gene: TRBJ2-2
d_gene: TRBD1
v_gene: TRBV15
CDR3aa: CATSRDSGQGATGELFF
CDR3nt: TGTGCCACCAGCAGAGATAGCGGACAGGGGGCCACCGGGGAGCTGTTTTTT

abundance: .
j_gene: TRBJ2-1
d_gene: TRBD2
v_gene: TRBV5-1
CDR3aa: CASSTQPSGDNEQFF
CDR3nt: TGCGCCAGCAGCACCCAGCCTAGCGGGGACAATGAGCAGTTCTTC

abundance: .
j_gene: TRBJ2-7
d_gene: TRBD2
v_gene: TRBV18
CDR3aa: CASSPPGLAGGHEQYF
CDR3nt: TGTGCCAGCTCACCTCCGGGACTAGCGGGAGGCCACGAGCAGTACTTC

abundance: .
j_gene: TRBJ2-2
d_gene: TRBD2
v_gene: TRBV2
CDR3aa: CASSEAGRDGELFF
CDR3nt: TGTGCCAGCAGTGAGGCAGGGAGGGACGGGGAGCTGTTTTTT

abundance: .
j_gene: TRBJ2-3
d_gene: TRBD2
v_gene: TRBV7-2
CDR3aa: CASSPRLAIIAF
CDR3nt: TGTGCCAGCAGCCCACGACTAGCTATAATTGCTTTT

abundance: .
j_gene: TRBJ2-1
d_gene: TRBD1
v_gene: TRBV27
CDR3aa: CASSMAGGDEQFF
CDR3nt: TGTGCCAGCAGTATGGCAGGGGGCGATGAGCAGTTCTTC

abundance: .
j_gene: TRBJ2-7
d_gene: TRBD2
v_gene: TRBV19
CDR3aa: CASSTPPGLAGVHEQYF
CDR3nt: TGTGCCAGTAGTACCCCGCCGGGCCTAGCGGGAGTCCACGAGCAGTACTTC

abundance: .
j_gene: TRBJ1-5
d_gene: TRBD1
v_gene: TRBV29-1
CDR3aa: CSAYTGEGQPQHF
CDR3nt: TGCAGCGCCTACACAGGGGAAGGTCAGCCCCAGCATTTT

abundance: .
j_gene: TRBJ1-4
d_gene: .
v_gene: TRBV5-5
CDR3aa: CASSLAPFEKLFF
CDR3nt: TGTGCCAGCAGCTTGGCCCCATTTGAAAAACTGTTTTTT

abundance: .
j_gene: TRBJ1-2
d_gene: TRBD1
v_gene: TRBV7-9
CDR3aa: CASSLLGPRGIGGYTF
CDR3nt: TGTGCCAGCAGCTTATTGGGCCCCAGGGGGATCGGTGGCTACACCTTC

abundance: .
j_gene: TRBJ1-6
d_gene: TRBD1
v_gene: TRBV28
CDR3aa: CASSLMGQGDSPLHF
CDR3nt: TGTGCCAGCAGTTTGATGGGACAGGGGGATTCACCCCTCCACTTT

abundance: .
j_gene: TRBJ2-7
d_gene: TRBD2
v_gene: TRBV6-5
CDR3aa: CASAGRERHVYEQYF
CDR3nt: TGTGCCAGCGCGGGGCGGGAGCGACACGTATACGAGCAGTACTTC

abundance: many
j_gene: TRBJ2-7
d_gene: .
v_gene: TRBV3-1/TRBV3-2
CDR3aa: CASSQESAGGNEQYF
CDR3nt: TGTGCCAGCAGCCAAGAATCGGCTGGGGGCAACGAGCAGTACTTC

abundance: .
j_gene: TRBJ1-1
d_gene: .
v_gene: TRBV6-5
CDR3aa: CASSRAGDGAEAFF
CDR3nt: TGTGCCAGCAGTCGGGCAGGGGACGGGGCTGAAGCTTTCTTT

abundance: few
j_gene: TRBJ1-2
d_gene: .
v_gene: TRBV12-3/TRBV12-4
CDR3aa: CASSLLQFYGYTF
CDR3nt: TGTGCCAGCAGTTTGTTACAGTTCTATGGCTACACCTTC

abundance: .
j_gene: TRBJ1-2
d_gene: .
v_gene: TRBV6-5
CDR3aa: CASTRQENYGYTF
CDR3nt: TGTGCCAGCACAAGACAGGAAAACTATGGCTACACCTTC

abundance: .
j_gene: TRBJ2-2
d_gene: .
v_gene: TRBV7-3
CDR3aa: CASSSSPEYGELFF
CDR3nt: TGTGCCAGCAGCTCATCGCCGGAGTACGGGGAGCTGTTTTTT

abundance: many
j_gene: TRBJ2-1
d_gene: TRBD2
v_gene: TRBV28
CDR3aa: CASSLNLNSGSSLHTYNEQFF
CDR3nt: TGTGCCAGCAGTTTAAACCTTAATAGCGGGAGTTCCCTACACACCTACAATGAGCAGTTCTTC

abundance: once
j_gene: TRBJ2-7
d_gene: TRBD1
v_gene: TRBV18
CDR3aa: CASSPPWTGGEHPIRYEQYF
CDR3nt: TGTGCCAGCTCACCACCCTGGACAGGGGGAGAGCACCCGATCCGCTACGAGCAGTACTTC

abundance: .
j_gene: TRBJ2-7
d_gene: .
v_gene: TRBV24-1
CDR3aa: CATSDSRAQGLYEQYF
CDR3nt: TGTGCCACCAGTGATTCCAGGGCCCAGGGTCTCTACGAGCAGTACTTC

abundance: .
j_gene: TRBJ2-1
d_gene: TRBD2
v_gene: TRBV5-4
CDR3aa: CASSWKLAGDEQFF
CDR3nt: TGTGCCAGCAGCTGGAAACTAGCGGGAGATGAGCAGTTCTTC

abundance: .
j_gene: TRBJ2-3
d_gene: .
v_gene: TRBV15
CDR3aa: CATSPGTGISTDTQYF
CDR3nt: TGTGCCACCAGCCCGGGAACGGGGATTAGCACAGATACGCAGTATTTT

abundance: .
j_gene: TRBJ1-4
d_gene: .
v_gene: TRBV7-9
CDR3aa: CASSPLQGFEKLFF
CDR3nt: TGTGCCAGCAGCCCCCTGCAGGGTTTTGAAAAACTGTTTTTT

abundance: .
j_gene: TRBJ1-2
d_gene: .
v_gene: TRBV5-4
CDR3aa: CASSLAVKAGNGYTF
CDR3nt: TGTGCCAGCAGCTTGGCCGTGAAGGCAGGGAATGGCTACACCTTC

abundance: .
j_gene: TRBJ1-5
d_gene: TRBD1
v_gene: TRBV5-1
CDR3aa: CASSLDTGGRQPQHF
CDR3nt: TGCGCCAGCAGCTTGGATACAGGGGGCAGGCAGCCCCAGCATTTT

abundance: .
j_gene: TRBJ1-2
d_gene: .
v_gene: TRBV6-5
CDR3aa: CASSSPGNYGYTF
CDR3nt: TGTGCCAGCAGTTCACCGGGTAACTATGGCTACACCTTC

abundance: .
j_gene: TRBJ2-7
d_gene: TRBD1
v_gene: TRBV28
CDR3aa: CASSSSPTGDEQYF
CDR3nt: TGTGCCAGCAGCAGCTCCCCAACAGGGGACGAGCAGTACTTC

abundance: once
j_gene: TRBJ1-5
d_gene: .
v_gene: TRBV28
CDR3aa: CASSRADSYSNQPQHF
CDR3nt: TGTGCCAGCAGCCGCGCGGACAGCTATAGCAATCAGCCCCAGCATTTT

abundance: .
j_gene: TRBJ2-7
d_gene: .
v_gene: TRBV15
CDR3aa: CATSRDRSLYEQYF
CDR3nt: TGTGCCACCAGCAGAGATCGGAGTCTCTACGAGCAGTACTTC

abundance: .
j_gene: TRBJ2-1
d_gene: .
v_gene: TRBV5-1
CDR3aa: CASSLRFAGAGNEQFF
CDR3nt: TGCGCCAGCAGCTTGAGGTTTGCGGGGGCGGGTAATGAGCAGTTCTTC

abundance: .
j_gene: TRBJ2-7
d_gene: TRBD1
v_gene: TRBV5-4
CDR3aa: CASSLGQGMGEQYF
CDR3nt: TGTGCCAGCAGCTTGGGACAGGGAATGGGCGAGCAGTACTTC